Listed here are 22 T cell receptor beta chains from one sample, sequenced in a study of T cell changes during pregnancy in multiple sclerosis. Sequencing used immunoSEQ multiplex PCR; TCRdb keeps in-frame clones, though not all of them. There are 95,000 to 100,000 clones in the sample; approximately 91% occur only once, and around 3.1% lies in the top ten. The starting material was peripheral blood, obtained in the second trimester of pregnancy. Source of these receptors: a female donor with multiple sclerosis, enrolled in a pregnancy study.

This chain uses TRBV4-2 with TRBJ2-7; TRBD2 aligns across 9 bases. The CDR3 consists of 15 residues. V was clipped by 0 bases and J by 4 bases; unmatched bases: 4. Looked up from germline, CDR1 is LGHNA and CDR2 is YNFKEQ. The CDR3 DNA sequence: TGTGCCAGCAGCCAAGATAGTAGCGGGAGTTACGAGCAGTACTTC. Protein: CASSQDSSGSYEQYF.

The chain joins TRBV28 to TRBJ2-7, with 10 bases fitting TRBD1. CDR1 is MDHEN, CDR2 SYDVKM, per germline. Trimming took 7 bases from V and 2 from J; bases not matched to a gene: 8. The CDR3 sequence is 15 residues long. This chain's CDR3 is CASNLSGTGAYEQYF. The CDR3 bases are TGTGCCAGCAACCTCTCCGGGACAGGGGCCTACGAGCAGTACTTC.

The DNA of the CDR3 is TGTGCCACCAGCAGAGATAGGAGGGGGGGAAGCACAGATACGCAGTATTTT. This codes for CATSRDRRGGSTDTQYF. The chain couples TRBV15 to TRBJ2-3; D is perhaps TRBD2 (7 bases). With 0 bases removed from V and 0 bases from J, the gap between germline ends came to 13 bases. From germline, CDR1 is LNHNV and CDR2 YYDKDF (reference sequence). The CDR3 sequence is 17 residues long.

This clone is a singleton in its sample. The chain carries TRBV28 and TRBJ1-2; no reliable D call. CDR3 length: 11 residues. V was cut by 6 bases and J by 8 bases, with 10 bases left in between. The germline CDR1 and CDR2 sequences are MDHEN and SYDVKM. CDR3 DNA sequence: TGTGCCAGCAGCTTACAGTTCGGCTACACCTTC. Amino acids: CASSLQFGYTF.

This chain uses TRBV18 with TRBJ1-5; 8 bases map to TRBD1. The V and J ends lost 2 bases and 2 bases, in that order; junction bases with no gene match: 8. Germline CDR1 is KGHSH and CDR2 is LQKENI. The CDR3 loop spans 17 amino acids. CDR3 sequence reads: CASSPTQGARGNQPQHF. The DNA for the CDR3 is TGTGCCAGCTCACCAACCCAGGGGGCTCGGGGCAATCAGCCCCAGCATTTT.

This chain uses TRBV5-8 with TRBJ2-7; TRBD2 matches at 8 bases. Trimming removed 0 bases from V and 2 bases from J; junction bases left unmatched: 4. Germline loops: CDR1 SGHTS, CDR2 YDEGEE. The CDR3 loop spans 15 amino acids. The CDR3 here is CASSLAGGRTYEQYF. DNA for the CDR3: TGTGCCAGCAGCTTGGCTGGCGGGAGGACCTACGAGCAGTACTTC.

The rearrangement links TRBV13 to TRBJ2-2, with D possibly matching TRBD1 (5 bases). The CDR3 has 16 amino acids. V lost 4 bases and J lost 0, with 12 bases in between. Germline V gene lookup returns CDR1 PRHDT and CDR2 FYEKMQ (reference sequence). The CDR3 DNA is TGTGCCAGCAGCTCAGGGCGCCGAGCGAACACCGGGGAGCTGTTTTTT. This gives the protein CASSSGRRANTGELFF. The whole variable domain, remainder taken from reference TRBV13 and TRBJ2-2, is AAGVIQSPRHLIKEKRETATLKCYPIPRHDTVYWYQQGPGQDPQFLISFYEKMQSDKGSIPDRFSAQQFSDYHSELNMSSLELGDSALYFCASSSGRRANTGELFFGEGSRLTVL.

The gene calls are TRBV5-1 and TRBJ2-7, with D possibly matching TRBD2 (5 bases). Germline CDR1 is SGHRS and CDR2 is YFSETQ. V shed 1 base and J shed 2 bases, with 10 bases lying between them. The CDR3 consists of 14 residues. DNA of the CDR3: TGCGCCAGCAGCTTGAGAGGGTCCGCCTACGAGCAGTACTTC. This translates into CASSLRGSAYEQYF.

The genes are TRBV11-2 and TRBJ2-3, with 8 bases matching TRBD2. From germline, CDR1 is SGHAT and CDR2 FQNNGV. The CDR3 totals 17 residues. V shed 4 bases and J 9 bases; nucleotides not matched to a gene: 18. This chain's CDR3 is CASSSPPGTSLSGTQYF. The CDR3 DNA follows: TGTGCCAGCAGCTCCCCTCCAGGGACTAGTCTGTCAGGAACGCAGTATTTT.

The rearrangement uses TRBV27 and TRBJ2-7; 12 bases are shared with TRBD2. Germline V gene sequence: CDR1 MNHEY, CDR2 SMNVEV (reference sequence). V shed 4 bases, J shed 2 bases, and the junction held 3 bases outside the gene matches. The CDR3 contains 15 residues. The CDR3 sequence: CASSSPSGRAYEQYF. The CDR3 DNA sequence: TGTGCCAGCAGTTCGCCTAGCGGGAGGGCCTACGAGCAGTACTTC.

The rearrangement links TRBV4-2 to TRBJ1-5, with D perhaps matching TRBD1 (6 bases). In germline, CDR1 is LGHNA, CDR2 YNFKEQ. V was clipped by 4 bases and J by 0 bases, with 19 bases between them. The CDR3 has 18 amino acids. Written as DNA, the CDR3 is TGTGCCAGCAGCCGCAACGGTGGGACACGGAATAGCAATCAGCCCCAGCATTTT. Translating gives CASSRNGGTRNSNQPQHF.

This clone was counted once. The chain has TRBV2 and TRBJ2-7, with a possible D match to TRBD2 (6 bases). This CDR3 contains 17 residues. V lost 6 bases and J 0 bases, leaving 21 bases between the germline ends. CDR1 is SNHLY, CDR2 FYNNEI, per germline. CDR3 sequence reads: CASRGGLVEGLSYEQYF. The CDR3 DNA reads TGTGCCAGCAGGGGGGGACTTGTTGAGGGCCTCTCCTACGAGCAGTACTTC.

In nucleotides, the CDR3 is TGTGCCAGCAGCCGGGACAGGGGCTTCAATGAGCAGTTCTTC. This encodes CASSRDRGFNEQFF. The chain couples TRBV27 to TRBJ2-1; 10 nucleotides agree with TRBD1. This CDR3 contains 14 residues. Trimming removed 6 bases from V and 6 bases from J; junction bases left unmatched: 5. CDR1 is MNHEY, CDR2 SMNVEV, per germline (reference sequence).

The chain recombines TRBV28 with TRBJ1-5; the D gene is possibly TRBD1 (6 bases). The CDR3 contains 14 residues. Germline lookup yields CDR1 MDHEN and CDR2 SYDVKM. Trimming removed 3 bases from V and 8 bases from J, with 14 bases in between. DNA for the CDR3: TGTGCCAGCAGTTTCAGGCACAGGGTGGAGCCCCAGCATTTT. It codes for CASSFRHRVEPQHF.

The chain carries TRBV7-8 and TRBJ1-1; D gene unclear. The CDR3 spans 14 residues. Looked up from germline, CDR1 is SGHVS and CDR2 is FQNEAQ. V was cut by 5 bases and J by 1 base, with 11 bases left in between. CDR3 in amino acids: CASSPPGSNTEAFF. DNA of the CDR3: TGTGCCAGCAGCCCCCCGGGTTCGAACACTGAAGCTTTCTTT.

In DNA form, the CDR3 reads TGTGCCAGCAGTAGGGCCACTAGCGCCCTATACAATGAGCAGTTCTTC. Protein sequence: CASSRATSALYNEQFF. The rearrangement links TRBV28 to TRBJ2-1; 7 bases line up with TRBD2. The V gene end was trimmed by 5 bases and the J gene end by 4 bases; junction bases not matched to a gene: 11. The CDR3 has 16 residues. Germline loops: CDR1 MDHEN, CDR2 SYDVKM.

The rearrangement uses TRBV19 and TRBJ2-5, with D perhaps TRBD1 (6 bases). V gave up 3 bases and J gave up 2 bases, with 16 bases separating them. Germline V gene data show CDR1 as LNHDA and CDR2 as SQIVND (reference sequence). The length of the CDR3 is 16 residues. As DNA, the CDR3 is TGTGCCAGTAGTATGATCCTCACGAGGGGGCAAGAGACCCAGTACTTC. Translating it yields CASSMILTRGQETQYF. The whole variable domain, filled in from reference TRBV19 and TRBJ2-5, reads DGGITQSPKYLFRKEGQNVTLSCEQNLNHDAMYWYRQDPGQGLRLIYYSQIVNDFQKGDIAEGYSVSREKKESFPLTVTSAQKNPTAFYLCASSMILTRGQETQYFGPGTRLLVL.

The gene calls are TRBV6-1 and TRBJ2-2; 7 nucleotides align to TRBD1. V was clipped by 9 bases and J by 4 bases; unmatched bases: 5. The germline V gene encodes CDR1 MNHNS and CDR2 SASEGT. The CDR3 consists of 13 residues. The CDR3 region is CASRQGATGELFF. The CDR3, as DNA: TGTGCCAGTAGACAGGGAGCCACCGGGGAGCTGTTTTTT.

The chain couples TRBV2 to TRBJ2-3; weak D call: TRBD1 (7 bases). Germline assignment: CDR1 SNHLY and CDR2 FYNNEI. Trimming pared 6 bases from V and 2 bases from J, leaving 18 bases between. CDR3 length equals 16 residues. The CDR3 coding sequence is TGTGCCAGCAGCCAGGGGGGCTCAAAGTACACAGATACGCAGTATTTT. Amino acids: CASSQGGSKYTDTQYF.

This clone was observed once. V usage is TRBV10-3 and J usage is TRBJ2-2; 7 nucleotides line up with TRBD1. Trimming took 5 bases from V and 2 from J; bases not matched to a gene: 5. This CDR3 has 15 amino acids. CDR1 ENHRY and CDR2 SYGVKD come from the germline V gene. The CDR3 coding sequence is TGTGCCATCAGTCATTCAGGGGGAAACACCGGGGAGCTGTTTTTT. It codes for CAISHSGGNTGELFF.

This clone came up a few times. The chain combines TRBV19 with TRBJ1-1, with D unclear. The CDR3 consists of 12 residues. V was trimmed by 7 bases and J by 7 bases, leaving 13 bases between them. Germline CDR1 is LNHDA and CDR2 is SQIVND (reference sequence). The CDR3 DNA is TGTGCCAGTACCGTGGGCTACCTTGAAGCTTTCTTT. Protein product: CASTVGYLEAFF.

The V gene is TRBV5-1, the J gene TRBJ1-1, with D perhaps TRBD1 (5 bases). Germline V gene sequence: CDR1 SGHRS, CDR2 YFSETQ. Trimming removed 6 bases from V and 1 base from J, with 13 bases in between. The CDR3 has 14 amino acids. Here the CDR3 reads CASKAATENTEAFF. CDR3 DNA: TGCGCCAGCAAGGCCGCGACAGAGAACACTGAAGCTTTCTTT.